The clone carrying this T cell receptor beta chain was detected ten times or more. Its antigen is undetermined. The time point here: sample taken at primary tumor resection. Whole RNA was taken from tumor, nontumor lung or frozen PBMC; it was then sequenced unsorted. The donors comprised some 70 untreated early-stage non-small cell lung cancer patients. The junction had 11 bases not matched to a gene; V was cut back by 5 bases and J by 0 bases. The CDR3 is 17 amino acids. Every TCR cDNA molecule bore a unique molecular identifier. TCRdb called the 5' RACE reads again in MiXCR, with one record for every CDR3 protein. The table has approximately 52,000 distinct CDR3 sequences, roughly 7% seen once. The data are from a study of spatial heterogeneity in lung cancer. Whole-study context: Fewer alpha-chain than beta-chain sequences were consistently detected.

Study-wide points: Among blood samples, ubiquitous expanded tumor TCRs appeared more at resection than at follow-up.

The chain carries TRBV12-3 or TRBV12-4 and TRBJ2-3, with 7 bases identical to TRBD1. The sequencing here drew on PBMCs, taken at surgery. The sequence derives from a female donor with early-stage non-small cell lung cancer. CDR3 residues: CASSPPGDRASTDTQYF. CDR3 nucleotide sequence: TGTGCCAGCAGTCCCCCCGGTGACAGGGCGAGCACAGATACGCAGTATTTT.